The 5 T cell receptor beta chains reported below all come from one sample, sequenced in a study of T cell changes during pregnancy in multiple sclerosis. This table comes from immunoSEQ multiplex PCR, and its TCRdb copy is limited to in-frame clones, with some not included. The top ten clones hold approximately 0.8% of a sample with around 40,000 clones, around 90% of them seen once. The specimen was CD4+ T cells from peripheral blood mononuclear cells, collected in the third trimester of pregnancy. These receptors were taken from a female donor with multiple sclerosis, enrolled in a pregnancy study.

The chain is built from TRBV27 and TRBJ1-1, with 10 bases fitting TRBD1. The trim removed 3 bases at V and 11 bases at J, leaving 6 bases unmatched. The germline V gene encodes CDR1 MNHEY and CDR2 SMNVEV (reference sequence). The CDR3 covers 13 residues. The CDR3 DNA sequence: TGTGCCAGCAGTTTTCAGGACAGGGGGAGGGCTTTCTTT. Its translation is CASSFQDRGRAFF.

The rearrangement joins TRBV14 to TRBJ2-5, with D perhaps matching TRBD2 (5 bases). V lost 0 bases and J 2 bases, leaving 13 bases between the germline ends. The CDR3 consists of 16 residues. CDR1 and CDR2 (germline): SGHDN, FVKESK. CDR3 DNA sequence: TGTGCCAGCAGCCAAGATAGAGCTAGCCGACAAGAGACCCAGTACTTC. Translating gives CASSQDRASRQETQYF.

In nucleotides, the CDR3 is TGCGCCAGCAGTGGTTCGGGAGCTGAAGCTTTCTTT. Translated: CASSGSGAEAFF. The chain carries TRBV10-1 and TRBJ1-1; no clear D. In germline, CDR1 is WNHNN, CDR2 SYGVQD (reference sequence). There are 12 residues in the CDR3. V was shortened by 4 bases and J by 6 bases, with 9 bases between the two germline ends.

V is TRBV30 and J is TRBJ2-3; 8 bases map to TRBD2. The CDR3 totals 15 residues. V lost 4 bases and J lost 5; bases outside the gene matches: 11. Germline V gives CDR1 GTSNPN, CDR2 SVGIG (reference sequence). DNA for the CDR3: TGTGCCTGGACCAAAAGCGGGAGTAGTAGAGATACGCAGTATTTT. Encoded protein: CAWTKSGSSRDTQYF.

The gene calls are TRBV7-7 and TRBJ2-3; TRBD1 agrees at 9 bases. The CDR3 extends over 15 amino acids. V was pared by 5 bases and J by 3 bases, with 6 bases of the junction left unmatched. The V gene's germline CDR1 is SSHAT and CDR2 FNYEAQ (reference sequence). The DNA of the CDR3 is TGTGCCAGCAGCCCAGGGACAGGGAGGACAGATACGCAGTATTTT. This encodes CASSPGTGRTDTQYF.